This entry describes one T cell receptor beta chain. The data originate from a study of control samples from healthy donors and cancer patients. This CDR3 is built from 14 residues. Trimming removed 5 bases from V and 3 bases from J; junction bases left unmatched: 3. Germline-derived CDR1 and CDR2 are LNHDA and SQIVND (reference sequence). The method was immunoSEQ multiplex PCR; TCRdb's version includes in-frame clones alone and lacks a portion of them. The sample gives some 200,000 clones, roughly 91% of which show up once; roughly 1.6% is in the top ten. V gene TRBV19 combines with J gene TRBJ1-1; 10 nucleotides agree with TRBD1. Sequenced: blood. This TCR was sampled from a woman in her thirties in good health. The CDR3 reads CASSPDRGDTEAFF. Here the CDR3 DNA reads TGTGCCAGTAGTCCGGACAGGGGGGACACTGAAGCTTTCTTT.